The 21 T cell receptor beta chains below come from one sample, sequenced in a study of cytomegalovirus exposure and HLA in healthy donors. PCR amplification relied on 60 Vbeta primers (plus 13 Jbeta primers). Only in-frame clones appear in the TCRdb table, and some are missing; sequencing was by immunoSEQ multiplex PCR. The sample shows about 130,000 clones, 70% to 75% of them seen only once. Material: PBMCs. Receptor source: a male donor in good health and CMV-seronegative.

This clone came up once. The chain has TRBV9 and TRBJ2-1, with D possibly TRBD1 on 6 matching bases. This CDR3 has 16 amino acids. Germline lookup yields CDR1 SGDLS and CDR2 YYNGEE. The germline V and J ends were trimmed by 0 bases and 7 bases, with 17 bases remaining between them. CDR3 in amino acids: CASSVGQGGVGNEQFF. The DNA of the CDR3 is TGTGCCAGCAGCGTAGGTCAAGGGGGTGTTGGGAATGAGCAGTTCTTC.

The chain joins TRBV4-1 to TRBJ1-4; D call uncertain. Between the trimmed V and J ends, which lost 1 base and 8 bases, there was a span of 8 bases. CDR1 is MGHRA, CDR2 YSYEKL, per germline. The CDR3 consists of 13 residues. The CDR3: CASSQAVSEKLFF. The CDR3 bases are TGCGCCAGCAGCCAAGCTGTATCGGAAAAACTGTTTTTT.

This sequence joins TRBV7-2 and TRBJ1-2; 9 bases match TRBD1. The ends lost 4 bases at V and 2 bases at J; junction bases unmatched: 2. CDR3 size: 14 residues. Per the germline V gene, CDR1 is SGHTA and CDR2 is FQGNSA. This CDR3 reads CASSWGQGNYGYTF. CDR3 bases: TGTGCCAGCAGCTGGGGACAGGGAAACTATGGCTACACCTTC.

In this sample, this clone turned up once. This chain connects TRBV15 to TRBJ2-7; a possible D gene is TRBD2 (6 bases). V was clipped by 4 bases and J by 2 bases, with 12 bases between them. CDR1 is LNHNV, CDR2 YYDKDF, per germline (reference sequence). The CDR3 has 14 residues. CDR3 loop: CATSTPGDPYEQYF. For the CDR3, the DNA is TGTGCCACCAGCACCCCGGGGGACCCCTACGAGCAGTACTTC.

This clone has just a few counts. The rearrangement joins TRBV7-2 to TRBJ2-1; TRBD2 matches at 8 bases. The V segment lost 3 bases and the J segment 1 base; nucleotides outside the gene matches: 8. Germline CDR1 reads SGHTA; CDR2 reads FQGNSA. This CDR3 has 17 residues. The DNA for the CDR3 is TGTGCCAGCAGCTTGGTAGCGGGAAGGGGATCCTACAATGAGCAGTTCTTC. This translates into CASSLVAGRGSYNEQFF.

CDR3 bases: TGCGCCACCTCAGTGAATATGGGGGCCCTATACGAGCAGTACTTC. Its translation is CATSVNMGALYEQYF. This chain joins TRBV10-2 and TRBJ2-7, with TRBD1 as a possible D gene (6 bases). The CDR3 is 15 amino acids. With 10 bases removed from V and 4 bases from J, the gap between germline ends came to 23 bases. The germline CDR1 and CDR2 sequences are WSHSY and SAAADI.

This chain connects TRBV4-1 to TRBJ2-7; 9 nucleotides match TRBD1. The germline V gene has CDR1 MGHRA and CDR2 YSYEKL. CDR3 size: 14 residues. Trimming cost V 4 bases and J 3 bases; bases outside gene matches: 4. In nucleotides, the CDR3 is TGCGCCAGCAGCCGAAACAGGGGGCTCTACGAGCAGTACTTC. Its protein is CASSRNRGLYEQYF.

The chain has TRBV19 and TRBJ1-4; D call uncertain. Trimming cost V 7 bases and J 7 bases, with 16 bases left between them. Per germline, CDR1 LNHDA and CDR2 SQIVND (reference sequence). The CDR3 runs to 14 residues. The CDR3 here is CASTPTGVTEKLFF. The CDR3 DNA follows: TGTGCCAGTACCCCGACCGGGGTCACTGAAAAACTGTTTTTT.

This chain joins TRBV7-2 and TRBJ2-2, with D tentatively TRBD2 (6 bases). Trimming left V 2 bases short and J 4 bases short, with 17 bases between. The CDR3 is 17 residues long. Germline V gene data show CDR1 as SGHTA and CDR2 as FQGNSA. Here the CDR3 DNA reads TGTGCCAGCAGCTTAAGGGGACCACCCGGGAGCACCGGGGAGCTGTTTTTT. Protein: CASSLRGPPGSTGELFF.

The J gene is TRBJ2-3, the V gene TRBV9; 7 nucleotides match TRBD1. The germline gives CDR1 SGDLS, CDR2 YYNGEE. V lost 0 bases to trimming and J lost 0 bases; unmatched junction nucleotides: 4. CDR3 length: 16 residues. The CDR3 sequence is CASSVEGTVSTDTQYF. In nucleotides, the CDR3 is TGTGCCAGCAGCGTAGAAGGGACAGTTAGCACAGATACGCAGTATTTT.

The chain combines TRBV30 with TRBJ1-5; 7 bases are shared with TRBD1. Germline lookup yields CDR1 GTSNPN and CDR2 SVGIG (reference sequence). The CDR3 spans 13 residues. Unmatched junction bases numbered 5, after V lost 5 bases and J lost 4 bases. The CDR3 is CAWGLQGNQPQHF. CDR3 sequence (DNA): TGTGCCTGGGGATTACAGGGGAATCAGCCCCAGCATTTT. The full variable domain, rest sourced from reference TRBV30 and TRBJ1-5, is SQTIHQWPATLVQPVGSPLSLECTVEGTSNPNLYWYRQAAGRGLQLLFYSVGIGQISSEVPQNLSASRPQDRQFILSSKKLLLSDSGFYLCAWGLQGNQPQHFGDGTRLSIL.

The V and J genes are TRBV5-1 and TRBJ2-7; maybe TRBD2 (5 bases). This CDR3 comprises 15 residues. V was trimmed by 0 bases and J by 3 bases, leaving 13 bases between them. Germline CDR1 SGHRS, CDR2 YFSETQ. The CDR3 is CASSLDRGPFYEQYF. The DNA for the CDR3 is TGCGCCAGCAGCTTGGACAGAGGGCCATTCTACGAGCAGTACTTC.

A few counts support this clone. The chain joins TRBV6-4 to TRBJ1-2; possible D gene TRBD1, 5 bases. With 0 bases removed from V and 4 bases from J, the gap between germline ends came to 12 bases. The CDR3 spans 15 residues. Germline CDR1 is MRHNA and CDR2 is SNTAGT. CDR3 coding DNA: TGTGCCAGCAGTGACTCGAACGGAGGGGTCTATGGCTACACCTTC. Translation: CASSDSNGGVYGYTF.

This rearrangement joins TRBV18 to TRBJ1-3; D is ambiguous. The CDR3 is 15 amino acids. From germline, CDR1 is KGHSH and CDR2 LQKENI. V was pared by 2 bases and J by 0 bases, with 8 bases between. CDR3 bases: TGTGCCAGCTCACCAGGGCCCCTCTCTGGAAACACCATATATTTT. Translation gives CASSPGPLSGNTIYF.

The chain is built from TRBV27 and TRBJ1-6, with D perhaps TRBD1 (5 bases). This CDR3 is 14 amino acids long. The germline V gene has CDR1 MNHEY and CDR2 SMNVEV (reference sequence). V was pared by 3 bases and J by 9 bases, with 12 bases between. The CDR3 DNA reads TGTGCCAGCAGTTTTGGGACTGATTTTTCACCCCTCCACTTT. Translating gives CASSFGTDFSPLHF.

Only one count was recorded for this clone. The chain carries TRBV7-9 and TRBJ2-7; TRBD2 aligns across 8 bases. V dropped 5 bases and J dropped 3; count of bases not matched to a gene: 15. Germline lookup yields CDR1 SEHNR and CDR2 FQNEAQ (reference sequence). The CDR3 sequence is 17 residues long. The CDR3 DNA follows: TGTGCCAGCAGCACCCGTGATAGCGGGAAGTGGGACTACGAGCAGTACTTC. Protein sequence: CASSTRDSGKWDYEQYF.

This rearrangement joins TRBV6-6 to TRBJ1-5; 8 bases are shared with TRBD1. Trimming removed 6 bases from V and 4 bases from J; junction bases left unmatched: 11. The CDR3 covers 16 residues. Germline CDR1 reads MNHNY; CDR2 reads SVGAGI (reference sequence). The DNA for the CDR3 is TGTGCCAGCAGGTACGGGAGTCAGGGGGCTAATCAGCCCCAGCATTTT. Translated: CASRYGSQGANQPQHF.

V usage is TRBV23-1 and J usage is TRBJ1-5; 8 nucleotides agree with TRBD1. TRBV23-1 is flagged as an ORF with uncertain function. The V segment lost 4 bases and the J segment 1 base; nucleotides outside the gene matches: 9. This CDR3 comprises 17 residues. CDR3 protein: CASSRMDRVGSNQPQHF. CDR3 DNA: TGCGCCAGCAGTCGCATGGACAGGGTAGGAAGCAATCAGCCCCAGCATTTT.

The chain has TRBV25-1 and TRBJ1-4; D is unresolved. Germline CDR1 reads MGHDK; CDR2 reads SYGVNS. The CDR3 consists of 13 residues. V dropped 6 bases and J dropped 4 bases, with 9 bases sitting between them. The CDR3 DNA sequence: TGTGCCAGCAGGAGGATCCGTAATGAAAAACTGTTTTTT. It specifies CASRRIRNEKLFF.

This sequence joins TRBV4-1 and TRBJ2-3, with D possibly matching TRBD2 (5 bases). The ends were cut back, 4 bases at V and 3 bases at J, with 14 bases in the middle. The CDR3 loop spans 15 amino acids. Germline V gene data show CDR1 as MGHRA and CDR2 as YSYEKL. Here the CDR3 reads CASSPGLTRTDTQYF. The CDR3 nucleotides are TGCGCCAGCAGCCCCGGACTCACAAGAACAGATACGCAGTATTTT.

The chain links TRBV7-9 to TRBJ1-2; D perhaps matches TRBD1 (6 bases). The V gene's germline CDR1 is SEHNR and CDR2 FQNEAQ (reference sequence). CDR3 length: 15 residues. V was pared by 1 base and J by 3 bases, with 12 bases between. The chain's CDR3 is CASSLVQTGHYGYTF. The CDR3 coding sequence is TGTGCCAGCAGCTTAGTTCAGACAGGACACTATGGCTACACCTTC.